This is a list of T cell receptor beta chains from one sample in a study of shared clonotypes between healthy human individuals. Produced via immunoSEQ multiplex PCR; TCRdb's table is partial and in-frame only. The sample yields about 1.5 million clones, under 99% seen once. The sample consisted of naive CD4+ T cells sorted from blood. These receptors were obtained from a man aged 25 to 40 in good health. CDR3s include the opening cysteine and the closing phenylalanine or tryptophan. The D gene is left open where the match is weak. Size values are once, few and many counts, or a class for expanded clones, and some rows have none.

abundance: .; j_gene: TRBJ2-7; d_gene: .; v_gene: TRBV6-1; CDR3nt: TGTGCCAGCAGTGAAGCCGGGGGTAGAGAGCAGTACTTC; CDR3aa: CASSEAGGREQYF
abundance: .; j_gene: TRBJ1-4; d_gene: TRBD1; v_gene: TRBV5-1; CDR3nt: TGCGCCTCCTCGCCGGGGACAGGGGATGAAAAACTGTTTTTT; CDR3aa: CASSPGTGDEKLFF
abundance: .; j_gene: TRBJ2-3; d_gene: .; v_gene: TRBV5-1; CDR3nt: TGCGCCAGCAGCTTACAGGGTACAGATACGCAGTATTTT; CDR3aa: CASSLQGTDTQYF
abundance: .; j_gene: TRBJ2-1; d_gene: .; v_gene: TRBV11-2; CDR3nt: TGTGCCAGCAGCTTAGACTCCGGGGTGAGCTCCTACAATGAGCAGTTCTTC; CDR3aa: CASSLDSGVSSYNEQFF
abundance: .; j_gene: TRBJ1-2; d_gene: .; v_gene: TRBV15; CDR3nt: TGTGCCACCAGCAGGGACAGCCTATATGGCTACACCTTC; CDR3aa: CATSRDSLYGYTF
abundance: .; j_gene: TRBJ2-1; d_gene: .; v_gene: TRBV15; CDR3nt: TGTGCCACCAGCAGGAACGTTTATCGAGTTCCCGATGAGCAGTTCTTC; CDR3aa: CATSRNVYRVPDEQFF
abundance: .; j_gene: TRBJ1-2; d_gene: .; v_gene: TRBV18; CDR3nt: TGTGCCAGCTCACCAGGGACAAGGGCATTCGGCTACACCTTC; CDR3aa: CASSPGTRAFGYTF
abundance: once; j_gene: TRBJ2-5; d_gene: .; v_gene: TRBV5-6; CDR3nt: TGTGCCAGCAGCTTAGTCGAGAGAGGCCGAGAGACCCAGTACTTC; CDR3aa: CASSLVERGRETQYF
abundance: .; j_gene: TRBJ2-7; d_gene: TRBD2; v_gene: TRBV7-8; CDR3nt: TGTGCCAGCAGCTTAAAAGCTACTAGCGGAGGCCCCGCCTATTACGAGCAGTACTTC; CDR3aa: CASSLKATSGGPAYYEQYF
abundance: .; j_gene: TRBJ1-1; d_gene: TRBD1; v_gene: TRBV4-1; CDR3nt: TGCGCCAGCAGCCCAGACAGGGGGAACACTGAAGCTTTCTTT; CDR3aa: CASSPDRGNTEAFF
abundance: .; j_gene: TRBJ2-3; d_gene: TRBD2; v_gene: TRBV27; CDR3nt: TGTGCCAGCAGTTTAGGTAGCGGGGGGGATACGCAGTATTTT; CDR3aa: CASSLGSGGDTQYF
abundance: .; j_gene: TRBJ2-1; d_gene: .; v_gene: TRBV29-1; CDR3nt: TGCAGCATACGGCCCACCCCTGAGCAGTTCTTC; CDR3aa: CSIRPTPEQFF
abundance: once; j_gene: TRBJ1-5; d_gene: TRBD1; v_gene: TRBV19; CDR3nt: TGTGCCAGTATTCACTCGACAGGGCTCAGAAGCAATCAGCCCCAGCATTTT; CDR3aa: CASIHSTGLRSNQPQHF
abundance: .; j_gene: TRBJ2-1; d_gene: TRBD1; v_gene: TRBV5-1; CDR3nt: TGCGCCAGCAGCTTGGATACAGGGGGCGGAAGGCAGTTCTTC; CDR3aa: CASSLDTGGGRQFF
abundance: .; j_gene: TRBJ1-2; d_gene: .; v_gene: TRBV7-3; CDR3nt: TGTGCCAGCAGCTTAACCGGGGCCACGGCTGGCTACACCTTC; CDR3aa: CASSLTGATAGYTF
abundance: once; j_gene: TRBJ1-2; d_gene: TRBD1; v_gene: TRBV2; CDR3nt: TGTGCCAGCAATACCGACAGGGTGGGTGGCTACACCTTC; CDR3aa: CASNTDRVGGYTF
abundance: .; j_gene: TRBJ1-2; d_gene: TRBD1; v_gene: TRBV19; CDR3nt: TGTGCCAGTAGTGACAGGGATAGTCGTCGGGGCTACACCTTC; CDR3aa: CASSDRDSRRGYTF
abundance: .; j_gene: TRBJ2-1; d_gene: TRBD1; v_gene: TRBV2; CDR3nt: TGTGCCAGCAGCGATTTGACAGGGCGAGGGTTCTTC; CDR3aa: CASSDLTGRGFF
abundance: .; j_gene: TRBJ2-3; d_gene: .; v_gene: TRBV5-1; CDR3nt: TGCGCCAGCAGCTTGTTTACTCAAGATACGCAGTATTTT; CDR3aa: CASSLFTQDTQYF
abundance: .; j_gene: TRBJ1-5; d_gene: .; v_gene: TRBV7-9; CDR3nt: TGTGCCAGCAGCTTATGGGCGGGGGCCAGCAATCAGCCCCAGCATTTT; CDR3aa: CASSLWAGASNQPQHF
abundance: .; j_gene: TRBJ2-7; d_gene: .; v_gene: TRBV7-2; CDR3nt: TGTGCCAGCAGCTTAGTTTTCGGGGACTCCTACGAGCAGTACTTC; CDR3aa: CASSLVFGDSYEQYF
abundance: .; j_gene: TRBJ1-4; d_gene: .; v_gene: TRBV11-2; CDR3nt: TGTGCCAGCAGCTTAATTCGGCGGACAACTAATGAAAAACTGTTTTTT; CDR3aa: CASSLIRRTTNEKLFF
abundance: .; j_gene: TRBJ2-1; d_gene: TRBD2; v_gene: TRBV4-3; CDR3nt: TGCGCCAGCAGCCAAGATCTACTAGCGGGAGACAATGAGCAGTTCTTC; CDR3aa: CASSQDLLAGDNEQFF
abundance: .; j_gene: TRBJ2-7; d_gene: .; v_gene: TRBV28; CDR3nt: TGTGCCAGCAGTTTTAGGAGGGTGGATTTCGAGCAGTACTTC; CDR3aa: CASSFRRVDFEQYF
abundance: .; j_gene: TRBJ2-3; d_gene: .; v_gene: TRBV7-2; CDR3nt: TGTGCCAGCAGCCCACCCCCCCGGAGGACAGATACGCAGTATTTT; CDR3aa: CASSPPPRRTDTQYF
abundance: .; j_gene: TRBJ2-1; d_gene: TRBD2; v_gene: TRBV5-6; CDR3nt: TGTGCCAGCAGCGTAGCGGGAGACGTCTACAATGAGCAGTTCTTC; CDR3aa: CASSVAGDVYNEQFF
abundance: .; j_gene: TRBJ2-6; d_gene: .; v_gene: TRBV7-2; CDR3nt: TGTGCCAGCAATTTAGGCGGAAGGTCCGGGGCCAACGTCCTGACTTTC; CDR3aa: CASNLGGRSGANVLTF
abundance: .; j_gene: TRBJ2-2; d_gene: .; v_gene: TRBV30; CDR3nt: TGTGCCTGGAGTGTTGGTCTAGGCGCCGGGGAGCTGTTTTTT; CDR3aa: CAWSVGLGAGELFF
abundance: .; j_gene: TRBJ2-1; d_gene: TRBD2; v_gene: TRBV10-3; CDR3nt: TGTGCCATCAGTGATTCCCCTAGCGGGCGCTCCTACAATGAGCAGTTCTTC; CDR3aa: CAISDSPSGRSYNEQFF
abundance: .; j_gene: TRBJ2-3; d_gene: .; v_gene: TRBV6-5; CDR3nt: TGTGCCAGCAGTTACTCGGCAGGGCCAGATACGCAGTATTTT; CDR3aa: CASSYSAGPDTQYF
abundance: .; j_gene: TRBJ2-5; d_gene: .; v_gene: TRBV5-1; CDR3nt: TGCGCCAGCAGCTTTGACACCGACCAAGAGACCCAGTACTTC; CDR3aa: CASSFDTDQETQYF
abundance: .; j_gene: TRBJ2-6; d_gene: .; v_gene: TRBV18; CDR3nt: TGTGCCAGCTCGAATACCAGATTAAGCACCAGCCGGAGGGCCAACGTCCTGACTTTC; CDR3aa: CASSNTRLSTSRRANVLTF
abundance: .; j_gene: TRBJ1-2; d_gene: .; v_gene: TRBV5-1; CDR3nt: TGCGCCAGCAGCTTCGGGGGGCATGGCTACACCTTC; CDR3aa: CASSFGGHGYTF
abundance: .; j_gene: TRBJ2-1; d_gene: .; v_gene: TRBV21-1; CDR3nt: TGTGCCAGCAGCAACCTGGGGCTAGCGGGAGCCCACTCCTACAATGAGCAGTTCTTC; CDR3aa: CASSNLGLAGAHSYNEQFF
abundance: .; j_gene: TRBJ2-1; d_gene: TRBD2; v_gene: TRBV25-1; CDR3nt: TGTGCCAGCAGGCCGACTAGCGGGAGGGGGTTTGGTGAGCAGTTCTTC; CDR3aa: CASRPTSGRGFGEQFF
abundance: .; j_gene: TRBJ2-7; d_gene: TRBD2; v_gene: TRBV15; CDR3nt: TGTGCCACCAGCAGAGTGGACCACTCGGGACTAGCACCGAGCTCCTACGAGCAGTACTTC; CDR3aa: CATSRVDHSGLAPSSYEQYF
abundance: .; j_gene: TRBJ2-1; d_gene: TRBD2; v_gene: TRBV14; CDR3nt: TGTGCCAGCAGCCGGAGCAGACTAGCGGGAGGGCCGGAGGTGCAGTTCTTC; CDR3aa: CASSRSRLAGGPEVQFF
abundance: .; j_gene: TRBJ1-5; d_gene: .; v_gene: TRBV7-2; CDR3nt: TGTGCCAGCAGCCTAGGGTCCTTCAATCAGCCCCAGCATTTT; CDR3aa: CASSLGSFNQPQHF
abundance: .; j_gene: TRBJ2-7; d_gene: .; v_gene: TRBV2; CDR3nt: TGTGCCAGCAGTGCGGCACGCTCCTACGAGCAGTACTTC; CDR3aa: CASSAARSYEQYF
abundance: .; j_gene: TRBJ1-1; d_gene: .; v_gene: TRBV5-4; CDR3nt: TGTGCCAGCAGCCCTCAGGGGATCCAGAACACTGAAGCTTTCTTT; CDR3aa: CASSPQGIQNTEAFF
abundance: .; j_gene: TRBJ1-2; d_gene: .; v_gene: TRBV4-1; CDR3nt: TGCGCCAGCAGCCAGACAGGCCTCGGCTACACCTTC; CDR3aa: CASSQTGLGYTF
abundance: once; j_gene: TRBJ2-4; d_gene: TRBD1; v_gene: TRBV7-8; CDR3nt: TGTGCCAGCAGCTTAGAGACAGGGCGTAGAGTCATTCAGTACTTC; CDR3aa: CASSLETGRRVIQYF
abundance: .; j_gene: TRBJ2-7; d_gene: .; v_gene: TRBV5-4; CDR3nt: TGTGCCAGCAGCCACGAGGTCGCTCAAGCCTACGAGCAGTACTTC; CDR3aa: CASSHEVAQAYEQYF
abundance: .; j_gene: TRBJ2-7; d_gene: .; v_gene: TRBV6-6; CDR3nt: TGTGCCAGCAGTCATCGGGACATTTACTACGAGCAGTACTTC; CDR3aa: CASSHRDIYYEQYF
abundance: .; j_gene: TRBJ1-5; d_gene: TRBD1; v_gene: TRBV19; CDR3nt: TGTGCCAGCACAGGGGAGTATAGCAATCAGCCCCAGCATTTT; CDR3aa: CASTGEYSNQPQHF
abundance: .; j_gene: TRBJ2-1; d_gene: TRBD1; v_gene: TRBV11-3; CDR3nt: TGTGCCAGCAGCTACCGGGACAGAGGGAACAATGAGCAGTTCTTC; CDR3aa: CASSYRDRGNNEQFF
abundance: once; j_gene: TRBJ1-1; d_gene: .; v_gene: TRBV25-1; CDR3nt: TGTGCCAGCAGAGAGAGAACCACTGAAGCTTTCTTT; CDR3aa: CASRERTTEAFF
abundance: .; j_gene: TRBJ2-7; d_gene: .; v_gene: TRBV11-2; CDR3nt: TGTGCCAGCAGCTACCACACCGACTACGAGCAGTACTTC; CDR3aa: CASSYHTDYEQYF
abundance: .; j_gene: TRBJ2-2; d_gene: .; v_gene: TRBV7-4; CDR3nt: TGTGCCAGCAGCTTATTAATAGGGGCGACTGGCGGGGAGCTGTTTTTT; CDR3aa: CASSLLIGATGGELFF
abundance: .; j_gene: TRBJ2-1; d_gene: .; v_gene: TRBV11-2; CDR3nt: TGTGCCAGCAGCTTACTAGCCTCAAGCGAGCAGTTCTTC; CDR3aa: CASSLLASSEQFF